Below, 27 T cell receptor beta chains from the same sample are listed, as sequenced in a study of stem cell transplantation in POMP-related autoinflammatory disease. TCRdb's table, derived via immunoSEQ multiplex PCR, lists solely in-frame clones and lacks some. The table shows some 69,000 clones, with approximately 91% occurring only once. The specimen comprised CD4+ T cells from PBMCs, sampled after stem cell transplantation. The receptors derive from a human patient with POMP-related autoinflammation and immune dysregulation (PRAID). A share of the T cells may be of graft donor origin.

The rearrangement uses TRBV10-2 and TRBJ1-2, with a tentative D call TRBD1 (5 bases). The CDR3 spans 13 residues. Germline V gene sequence: CDR1 WSHSY, CDR2 SAAADI. Between the trimmed V and J ends, which lost 3 bases and 8 bases, there was a span of 13 bases. The CDR3 DNA sequence: TGCGCCAGCAGTGAAATAGGGGACGGGGGCTACACCTTC. As protein: CASSEIGDGGYTF.

The rearrangement joins TRBV3-1 (or the pseudogene TRBV3-2) to TRBJ1-1, with D unresolved. The CDR3 is made up of 12 amino acids. Germline assignment: CDR1 LGHDT and CDR2 YNNKEL (reference sequence). V was trimmed by 1 base and J by 7 bases, leaving 7 bases between them. In DNA form, the CDR3 reads TGTGCCAGCAGCCAAGGGGCAGGTGAAGCTTTCTTT. This encodes CASSQGAGEAFF.

The chain joins TRBV20-1 to TRBJ1-1, with no clear D. This CDR3 is 11 amino acids long. Germline V gene sequence: CDR1 DFQATT, CDR2 SNEGSKA (reference sequence). V was trimmed by 3 bases and J by 4 bases, leaving 6 bases between them. The DNA for the CDR3 is TGCAGTGCTAGCCGGGTCACTGAAGCTTTCTTT. Amino acid sequence: CSASRVTEAFF.

The chain couples TRBV5-1 to TRBJ1-1, with D maybe TRBD1 (6 bases). The CDR3 spans 14 residues. Trimming left V 4 bases short and J 2 bases short, with 12 bases between. Germline lookup yields CDR1 SGHRS and CDR2 YFSETQ. The CDR3 DNA sequence: TGCGCCAGCAGCCCCACAGGGAGAAACACTGAAGCTTTCTTT. Translation: CASSPTGRNTEAFF.

The chain combines TRBV5-6 with TRBJ1-3; possibly TRBD1 for D (6 bases). The CDR3 has 19 residues. Trimming stripped 1 base from V and 8 bases from J, with 28 bases between. Germline lookup yields CDR1 SGHDT and CDR2 YYEEEE. The DNA of the CDR3 is TGTGCCAGCAGCTTGCCCCAGTACCTTCCGGGACACAGGTGGCACACCATATATTTT. It specifies CASSLPQYLPGHRWHTIYF.

V is TRBV28 and J is TRBJ2-7; 9 bases align to TRBD1. The CDR3 consists of 15 residues. Germline V gene lookup returns CDR1 MDHEN and CDR2 SYDVKM. V lost 6 bases and J lost 0; bases outside the gene matches: 6. The CDR3 nucleotides read TGTGCCAGCAGCACGACAGGGGGAAGCTCCTACGAGCAGTACGTC. Its translation is CASSTTGGSSYEQYV.

This clone was picked up a small number of times. The CDR3 sequence is CASTPLDSSPYNEQFF. The CDR3 nucleotides are TGTGCCAGTACTCCCTTGGACAGTTCTCCCTACAATGAGCAGTTCTTC. The V call is TRBV19, the J call TRBJ2-1, with a weak D call TRBD1 (6 bases). The CDR3 spans 16 residues. Germline V CDR1 and CDR2: LNHDA, SQIVND (reference sequence). Trimming pared 7 bases from V and 2 bases from J, leaving 18 bases between.

The gene calls are TRBV6-4 and TRBJ1-2; TRBD1 aligns across 9 bases. Germline V gene lookup returns CDR1 MRHNA and CDR2 SNTAGT. The CDR3 is 15 residues long. V lost 2 bases to trimming and J lost 8 bases; unmatched junction nucleotides: 9. Here the CDR3 DNA reads TGTGCCAGCAGTGACCCTGGGACAGGGATGGAAGGCTACACCTTC. Translating gives CASSDPGTGMEGYTF.

The rearrangement joins TRBV19 to TRBJ1-2; D is unclear. The CDR3 is 15 residues long. In germline, CDR1 is LNHDA, CDR2 SQIVND (reference sequence). V shed 5 bases and J shed 3 bases, with 16 bases lying between them. The CDR3 sequence: CASSPPGSRYYGYTF. The CDR3 nucleotides read TGTGCCAGTAGTCCCCCGGGTTCGAGGTACTATGGCTACACCTTC.

The CDR3 DNA reads TGTGCCAGCAGCTCGGGACTAGCTTCCTACGAGCAGTACGTC. Residues: CASSSGLASYEQYV. The chain is built from TRBV11-2 and TRBJ2-7; the match to TRBD2 covers 9 bases. CDR1 is SGHAT and CDR2 is FQNNGV in the germline V gene. CDR3 length: 14 residues. After removal of 4 bases from V and 1 base from J, the junction contained 2 bases not matched to a gene.

J is TRBJ2-7 and V is TRBV27; no firm D call. Trimming left V 7 bases short and J 6 bases short, with 13 bases between. Germline-derived CDR1 and CDR2 are MNHEY and SMNVEV (reference sequence). CDR3 length equals 12 residues. The CDR3 spells CASTDPNREQYF. CDR3 sequence (DNA): TGTGCCAGCACGGATCCCAATCGCGAGCAGTACTTC.

The CDR3 nucleotides read TGTGCCAGTAGTATAGGGGGCAGCAAGAACACTGAAGCTTTCTTT. As protein: CASSIGGSKNTEAFF. V gene TRBV19 combines with J gene TRBJ1-1; the D gene is possibly TRBD1 (5 bases). Deletions cut 1 base from V and 1 base from J, with 10 bases between. Germline lookup yields CDR1 LNHDA and CDR2 SQIVND (reference sequence). This CDR3 contains 15 residues.

This chain uses TRBV12-3 or TRBV12-4 with TRBJ1-2, with D uncertain. The CDR3 loop spans 8 amino acids. V was pared by 4 bases and J by 10 bases, with 1 base between. DNA for the CDR3: TGTGCCAGCAGTTCCTACACCTTC. Protein product: CASSSYTF.

This clone was seen a single time. The J gene is TRBJ2-3, the V gene TRBV7-2, with TRBD1 matching 7 bases. Germline values: CDR1 SGHTA, CDR2 FQGNSA. The CDR3 is 15 residues long. Trimming took 0 bases from V and 6 from J; bases not matched to a gene: 6. CDR3 amino acids: CASSLAGGRVDTQYF. Here the CDR3 DNA reads TGTGCCAGCAGCTTAGCAGGGGGCAGGGTGGATACGCAGTATTTT.

The V call is TRBV6-5, the J call TRBJ1-2; 9 positions agree with TRBD1. This CDR3 contains 15 residues. J was trimmed by 4 bases and V by 7 bases; bases with no gene match: 10. Germline CDR1 reads MNHEY; CDR2 reads SVGAGI. The CDR3 reads CASTRGGTGSYGYTF. CDR3 nucleotides: TGTGCCAGCACCCGCGGAGGGACAGGGAGCTATGGCTACACCTTC.

The chain links TRBV18 to TRBJ1-5; unclear D gene. The germline V gene encodes CDR1 KGHSH and CDR2 LQKENI. The CDR3 has 15 amino acids. Trimming cost V 2 bases and J 5 bases, with 13 bases left between them. The CDR3 spells CASSPESSGDQPQHF. As DNA, the CDR3 is TGTGCCAGCTCACCAGAAAGTTCAGGCGATCAGCCCCAGCATTTT.

CDR3 sequence: CASSRGQGGETQYF. The CDR3 DNA follows: TGTGCCAGCAGCCGGGGACAGGGCGGAGAGACCCAGTACTTC. This rearrangement joins TRBV3-1 (or the pseudogene TRBV3-2) to TRBJ2-5; 9 bases fit TRBD1. Trimming at V came to 4 bases and at J to 4 bases, leaving 4 bases not matched to a gene. Germline lookup yields CDR1 LGHDT and CDR2 YNNKEL (reference sequence). This CDR3 comprises 14 residues.

V is TRBV4-1 and J is TRBJ2-7; D tentatively reads TRBD1 or TRBD2 (5 bases each). With 0 bases removed from V and 6 bases from J, the gap between germline ends came to 9 bases. The CDR3 loop spans 13 amino acids. In germline, CDR1 is MGHRA, CDR2 YSYEKL. CDR3 protein: CASSQDRDLEQYF. CDR3 DNA sequence: TGCGCCAGCAGCCAAGACCGGGACCTCGAGCAGTACTTC.

This clone has a single count. J is TRBJ2-5 and V is TRBV5-1; 8 bases fit TRBD2. The germline CDR1 and CDR2 sequences are SGHRS and YFSETQ. The trim removed 0 bases at V and 0 bases at J, leaving 10 bases unmatched. This CDR3 has 18 amino acids. Here the CDR3 reads CASSLAGLPGGDQETQYF. The CDR3 DNA reads as TGCGCCAGCAGCTTGGCCGGCCTACCCGGGGGGGACCAAGAGACCCAGTACTTC.

This clone was observed a single time. The chain links TRBV18 to TRBJ1-4; D call uncertain. CDR3 size: 16 residues. Germline V gene lookup returns CDR1 KGHSH and CDR2 LQKENI. The ends were cut back, 1 base at V and 5 bases at J, with 14 bases in the middle. The CDR3 loop reads CASSPRNLQNNEKLFF. DNA for the CDR3: TGTGCCAGCTCACCACGAAACCTACAGAACAATGAAAAACTGTTTTTT.

This clone was seen a handful of times. The rearrangement uses TRBV5-4 and TRBJ2-3; D may be TRBD1 (6 bases). The germline V and J ends were trimmed by 1 base and 3 bases, with 9 bases remaining between them. Germline CDR1 SGHNT, CDR2 YYREEE (reference sequence). CDR3 length: 14 residues. The chain's CDR3 is CASSLLQGTDTQYF. CDR3 coding DNA: TGTGCCAGCAGCTTGTTACAGGGAACAGATACGCAGTATTTT.

This clone was counted a single time. This chain joins TRBV5-1 and TRBJ2-6; a possible D gene is TRBD2 (7 bases). V was shortened by 2 bases and J by 2 bases, with 11 bases between the two germline ends. This CDR3 region has 16 residues. Per germline, CDR1 SGHRS and CDR2 YFSETQ. CDR3 protein: CASSFAGAPGANVLTF. The CDR3 nucleotides are TGCGCCAGCAGCTTCGCGGGGGCCCCTGGGGCCAACGTCCTGACTTTC.

The chain links TRBV5-1 to TRBJ2-5; no firm D call. Trimming took 4 bases from V and 5 from J, leaving 6 bases between them. The length of the CDR3 is 11 residues. Germline lookup yields CDR1 SGHRS and CDR2 YFSETQ. CDR3 sequence: CASSMQETQYF. The CDR3 nucleotides are TGCGCCAGCAGCATGCAGGAGACCCAGTACTTC.

V usage is TRBV25-1 and J usage is TRBJ2-2, with TRBD1 identical over 7 bases. The CDR3 totals 18 residues. Germline-derived CDR1 and CDR2 are MGHDK and SYGVNS. V shed 2 bases and J 3 bases; nucleotides not matched to a gene: 12. CDR3 sequence: CASSERLQGLADTGELFF. DNA of the CDR3: TGTGCCAGCAGTGAACGTCTACAGGGGCTCGCGGACACCGGGGAGCTGTTTTTT.

The rearrangement uses TRBV7-9 and TRBJ1-2; TRBD1 matches 8 bases. Per germline, CDR1 SEHNR and CDR2 FQNEAQ (reference sequence). The CDR3 is made up of 13 amino acids. V was pared by 7 bases and J by 6 bases, with 7 bases of the junction left unmatched. In DNA form, the CDR3 reads TGTGCCAGCAACATAGGACAGGGTGATGGCTACACCTTC. This sequence encodes CASNIGQGDGYTF.

V gene TRBV9 combines with J gene TRBJ2-7; the D gene is possibly TRBD2 (5 bases). Trimming stripped 0 bases from V and 7 bases from J, with 14 bases between. Germline CDR1 and CDR2: SGDLS and YYNGEE. The CDR3 extends over 14 amino acids. For the CDR3, the DNA is TGTGCCAGCAGCGTAGAAGCCTCCGGCGGGGAGCAGTACTTC. It encodes CASSVEASGGEQYF.

This chain links TRBV5-1 with TRBJ1-2; unclear D gene. Trimming shortened V by 9 bases and J by 0 bases, and 15 bases separated the two germline ends. Germline CDR1 reads SGHRS; CDR2 reads YFSETQ. The CDR3 runs 14 residues. In DNA form, the CDR3 reads TGCGCCACGCGGGAGCGCCCTGCTAACTATGGCTACACCTTC. Its protein product is CATRERPANYGYTF. Variable domain in full (rest from reference TRBV5-1 and TRBJ1-2): KAGVTQTPRYLIKTRGQQVTLSCSPISGHRSVSWYQQTPGQGLQFLFEYFSETQRNKGNFPGRFSGRQFSNSRSEMNVSTLELGDSALYLCATRERPANYGYTFGSGTRLTVV.